The next 32 T cell receptor beta chains were all read from a single sample in a study of control samples from healthy donors and cancer patients (dated by TCRdb to 2020 to 2022). Library creation used the immunoSEQ multiplex PCR assay. TCRdb obtained this table from immuneACCESS and retained in-frame rearrangements with V and J assigned. These tables miss some clones; where compared with another copy, unresolved V genes account for less than half of the shortfall, and the remainder is unexplained. Within this sample are 150,000 to 200,000 clones, with about 86% of them counted one time only. The ten largest clones capture roughly 5.3% of the sample. Material: blood. These receptors all come from a woman younger than 45 in good health.

The chain employs TRBV27 and TRBJ2-1; perhaps TRBD2 as D (6 bases). With 4 bases removed from V and 2 bases from J, the gap between germline ends came to 9 bases. The germline V gene encodes CDR1 MNHEY and CDR2 SMNVEV (reference sequence). This CDR3 has 14 residues. The CDR3 bases are TGTGCCAGCAGTTGGCGGGATCCCTACAATGAGCAGTTCTTC. Translated: CASSWRDPYNEQFF.

V usage is TRBV7-2 and J usage is TRBJ2-2, with D perhaps matching TRBD1 (5 bases). CDR1 is SGHTA and CDR2 is FQGNSA in the germline V gene. The CDR3 sequence is 15 residues long. Trimming took off 5 bases at V and 4 bases at J, with 14 bases between the two ends. The CDR3 reads CASSLQVPLTGELFF. For the CDR3, the DNA is TGTGCCAGCAGCCTACAGGTTCCACTCACCGGGGAGCTGTTTTTT.

This clone was seen only once. The rearrangement uses TRBV7-9 and TRBJ1-1; maybe TRBD1 (6 bases). This CDR3 region has 13 residues. V was pared by 5 bases and J by 7 bases, with 14 bases between. The germline gives CDR1 SEHNR, CDR2 FQNEAQ (reference sequence). The CDR3 is CASSLGGAGEAFF. Here the CDR3 DNA reads TGTGCCAGCAGCCTCGGGGGGGCAGGTGAAGCTTTCTTT. The full variable domain, rest sourced from reference TRBV7-9 and TRBJ1-1, is DTGVSQNPRHKITKRGQNVTFRCDPISEHNRLYWYRQTLGQGPEFLTYFQNEAQLEKSRLLSDRFSAERPKGSFSTLEIQRTEQGDSAMYLCASSLGGAGEAFFGQGTRLTVV.

This rearrangement joins TRBV18 to TRBJ2-1; 10 bases align to TRBD1. The CDR3 runs 15 residues. Germline CDR1 KGHSH, CDR2 LQKENI. With 4 bases clipped from V and 0 bases from J, the junction kept 0 bases outside the gene matches. CDR3 nucleotides: TGTGCCAGCTCACGACAGGGGGCCTCCTACAATGAGCAGTTCTTC. Translating gives CASSRQGASYNEQFF.

The chain employs TRBV6-6 and TRBJ2-7; D gene unclear. Trimming pared 2 bases from V and 6 bases from J, leaving 5 bases between. Germline CDR1 reads MNHNY; CDR2 reads SVGAGI (reference sequence). The CDR3 contains 11 residues. The CDR3 is CASSYRLEQYF. The CDR3 DNA is TGTGCCAGCAGTTACCGACTCGAGCAGTACTTC.

This clone was picked up one time. The genes are TRBV10-2 and TRBJ2-6; D gene uncertain. The germline V and J ends were trimmed by 6 bases and 0 bases, with 0 bases remaining between them. There are 12 residues in the CDR3. In germline, CDR1 is WSHSY, CDR2 SAAADI. CDR3 nucleotide sequence: TGCGCCAGCAGCTCTGGGGCCAACGTCCTGACTTTC. It codes for CASSSGANVLTF.

The chain recombines TRBV30 with TRBJ1-1; weak D call: TRBD1 (6 bases). Trimming left V 8 bases short and J 9 bases short, with 25 bases between. The V gene's germline CDR1 is GTSNPN and CDR2 SVGIG (reference sequence). The CDR3 extends over 14 amino acids. The CDR3 sequence is CATKVLRGRGKAFF. The CDR3 DNA follows: TGTGCCACCAAGGTACTAAGGGGCAGGGGCAAAGCTTTCTTT.

This chain joins TRBV7-9 and TRBJ2-5, with D hard to call. Trimming shortened V by 3 bases and J by 6 bases, and 11 bases separated the two germline ends. Per the germline V gene, CDR1 is SEHNR and CDR2 is FQNEAQ (reference sequence). This CDR3 has 13 amino acids. In DNA form, the CDR3 reads TGTGCCAGCAGCTTTTCAGGTCAGCAGACCCAGTACTTC. Translation gives CASSFSGQQTQYF.

This clone has a single count. The chain combines TRBV5-1 with TRBJ2-7; D may be TRBD1 (6 bases). The CDR3 covers 14 residues. The germline V and J ends were trimmed by 2 bases and 3 bases, with 12 bases remaining between them. Germline V gives CDR1 SGHRS, CDR2 YFSETQ. CDR3 in amino acids: CASSLSQQGYEQYF. The CDR3 nucleotides read TGCGCCAGCAGCTTAAGCCAACAGGGCTACGAGCAGTACTTC.

The V gene is TRBV7-9, the J gene TRBJ1-5, with a weak D call TRBD1 (5 bases). CDR3 length: 14 residues. The V and J ends lost 3 bases and 9 bases respectively, with 15 bases between them. CDR1 and CDR2 from the germline V gene are SEHNR and FQNEAQ (reference sequence). The CDR3 sequence is CASSFGGTDRPQHF. The CDR3 coding sequence is TGTGCCAGCAGCTTTGGGGGAACAGACAGGCCCCAGCATTTT.

The chain uses TRBV6-6 and TRBJ2-7; TRBD2 matches 9 bases. The CDR3 is 14 amino acids. The germline V gene has CDR1 MNHNY and CDR2 SVGAGI (reference sequence). V lost 3 bases to trimming and J lost 3 bases; unmatched junction nucleotides: 3. CDR3 coding DNA: TGTGCCAGCAGTTATGGAGCGGGAGGCTACGAGCAGTACTTC. Translated: CASSYGAGGYEQYF.

This clone was observed a handful of times. J is TRBJ1-2 and V is TRBV28; TRBD1 agrees at 10 bases. Germline V gives CDR1 MDHEN, CDR2 SYDVKM. The CDR3 runs 16 residues. With V trimmed by 4 bases and J by 4 bases, 9 bases remained unmatched. The CDR3 DNA is TGTGCCAGCAGTTCATACCGGACAGGGGGTACCTATGGCTACACCTTC. Its translation: CASSSYRTGGTYGYTF.

The chain recombines TRBV29-1 with TRBJ2-7; D is possibly TRBD1 (5 bases). This CDR3 is 14 amino acids long. Germline V lookup: CDR1 SQVTM, CDR2 ANQGSEA. The V end was cut by 5 bases, the J end by 2 bases, with 16 bases between. The CDR3 loop is CSVRSSRVTYEQYF. The DNA of the CDR3 is TGCAGCGTTCGTTCTTCCAGGGTAACCTACGAGCAGTACTTC.

The chain has TRBV19 and TRBJ2-4; D might be TRBD1 or TRBD2, each matching 5 bases. Trimming took off 3 bases at V and 0 bases at J, with 9 bases between the two ends. Germline CDR1 reads LNHDA; CDR2 reads SQIVND (reference sequence). The CDR3 totals 15 residues. The chain's CDR3 is CASSMGTLAKNIQYF. The CDR3 DNA sequence: TGTGCCAGTAGTATGGGGACCCTAGCCAAAAACATTCAGTACTTC.

The chain has TRBV28 and TRBJ2-2; D possibly matches TRBD1 or TRBD2 (5 bases each). Germline-derived CDR1 and CDR2 are MDHEN and SYDVKM. The CDR3 is made up of 14 amino acids. V lost 6 bases and J 5 bases, leaving 13 bases between the germline ends. In DNA, the CDR3 is TGTGCCAGCAGACCGGGACCGGGTACCGGGGAGCTGTTTTTT. Translating it yields CASRPGPGTGELFF.

The chain carries TRBV12-3 or TRBV12-4 and TRBJ1-1, with TRBD1 matching over 7 bases. This CDR3 contains 13 residues. V lost 9 bases to trimming and J lost 4 bases; unmatched junction nucleotides: 8. CDR3 amino acids: CASHRGRGTEAFF. The CDR3 nucleotides read TGTGCCAGTCACAGGGGAAGGGGCACTGAAGCTTTCTTT.

A single count supports this clone. The chain employs TRBV29-1 and TRBJ1-2, with D unclear. CDR1 is SQVTM and CDR2 is ANQGSEA in the germline V gene. V gave up 0 bases and J gave up 3 bases, with 14 bases separating them. The CDR3 has 15 residues. CDR3 loop: CSVEDLETAYYGYTF. CDR3 DNA sequence: TGCAGCGTTGAAGATTTAGAGACGGCATACTATGGCTACACCTTC.

This chain uses TRBV2 with TRBJ1-5, with 9 bases fitting TRBD1. Germline V gene sequence: CDR1 SNHLY, CDR2 FYNNEI. This CDR3 is built from 15 residues. The trim removed 5 bases at V and 2 bases at J, leaving 4 bases unmatched. The CDR3 sequence: CASSTGGAGNQPQHF. CDR3 bases: TGTGCCAGCAGTACAGGGGGCGCGGGCAATCAGCCCCAGCATTTT.

The rearrangement links TRBV18 to TRBJ2-3; D might be TRBD2 (5 bases). With 0 bases removed from V and 1 base from J, the gap between germline ends came to 11 bases. The germline V gene encodes CDR1 KGHSH and CDR2 LQKENI. CDR3 length: 16 residues. DNA for the CDR3: TGTGCCAGCTCACCACCGTCCCGGACTGGCACAGATACGCAGTATTTT. Protein: CASSPPSRTGTDTQYF.

The chain couples TRBV29-1 to TRBJ2-5, with D uncertain. Germline loops: CDR1 SQVTM, CDR2 ANQGSEA. Trimming cost V 6 bases and J 3 bases, with 5 bases left between them. The CDR3 runs to 10 residues. CDR3 in amino acids: CSVGKETQYF. The CDR3 nucleotides read TGCAGCGTGGGGAAAGAGACCCAGTACTTC.

Comment on this clone: This sample also contains other DNA sequences that code for the same CDR3. The chain carries TRBV4-1 and TRBJ2-1, with TRBD2 matching 11 bases. CDR1 is MGHRA, CDR2 YSYEKL, per germline. The junction had 4 bases not matched to a gene; V was cut back by 2 bases and J by 4 bases. The CDR3 consists of 16 residues. The CDR3 DNA reads as TGCGCCAGCAGCCAAACCGGGACTAGCGGTTACAATGAGCAGTTCTTC. Encoded protein: CASSQTGTSGYNEQFF.

The chain uses TRBV9 and TRBJ2-3; the match to TRBD2 covers 9 bases. Trimming removed 0 bases from V and 6 bases from J; junction bases left unmatched: 11. Per the germline V gene, CDR1 is SGDLS and CDR2 is YYNGEE. The length of the CDR3 is 17 residues. The CDR3: CASSVGVSAGGLDTQYF. The CDR3 DNA reads TGTGCCAGCAGCGTAGGGGTTTCGGCGGGGGGGCTGGATACGCAGTATTTT. The whole variable domain, filled in from reference TRBV9 and TRBJ2-3, reads DSGVTQTPKHLITATGQRVTLRCSPRSGDLSVYWYQQSLDQGLQFLIQYYNGEERAKGNILERFSAQQFPDLHSELNLSSLELGDSALYFCASSVGVSAGGLDTQYFGPGTRLTVL.

The chain links TRBV5-8 to TRBJ1-5; 8 nucleotides match TRBD1. Germline values: CDR1 SGHTS, CDR2 YDEGEE. The CDR3 has 16 amino acids. After removal of 2 bases from V and 1 base from J, the junction contained 5 bases not matched to a gene. The CDR3 loop is CASSFFGQGSNQPQHF. For the CDR3, the DNA is TGTGCCAGCAGCTTCTTCGGACAGGGAAGCAATCAGCCCCAGCATTTT.

J is TRBJ2-5 and V is TRBV13; D is ambiguous. The V and J ends lost 3 bases and 5 bases respectively, with 4 bases between them. CDR1 and CDR2 (germline): PRHDT, FYEKMQ (reference sequence). The CDR3 totals 11 residues. CDR3 region: CASSFRETQYF. The CDR3 DNA follows: TGTGCCAGCAGCTTTAGGGAGACCCAGTACTTC. Full variable domain (outside the CDR3, taken from reference TRBV13 and TRBJ2-5): AAGVIQSPRHLIKEKRETATLKCYPIPRHDTVYWYQQGPGQDPQFLISFYEKMQSDKGSIPDRFSAQQFSDYHSELNMSSLELGDSALYFCASSFRETQYFGPGTRLLVL.

V is TRBV5-6 and J is TRBJ2-6; the D is unclear. V was cut by 4 bases and J by 0 bases, with 8 bases left in between. The V gene's germline CDR1 is SGHDT and CDR2 YYEEEE. The CDR3 is 15 residues long. The CDR3 nucleotides read TGTGCCAGCAGCCGAACGAGCTCTGGGGCCAACGTCCTGACTTTC. Protein product: CASSRTSSGANVLTF.

A few counts support this clone. Within the sample, other DNA sequences also encode this same CDR3. The V gene is TRBV3-1 (or the pseudogene TRBV3-2), the J gene TRBJ1-2; a weak D match, TRBD1 (5 bases). CDR1 is LGHDT, CDR2 YNNKEL, per germline (reference sequence). Trimming took 3 bases from V and 8 from J, leaving 10 bases between them. This CDR3 contains 12 residues. CDR3 region: CASSQGRNGYTF. The CDR3 DNA reads TGTGCCAGCAGCCAGGGACGGAACGGCTACACCTTC.

The J gene is TRBJ2-3, the V gene TRBV12-3 or TRBV12-4; D gene uncertain. The CDR3 covers 13 residues. Trimming stripped 3 bases from V and 1 base from J, with 5 bases between. DNA of the CDR3: TGTGCCAGCAGTTTGATGGGCACAGATACGCAGTATTTT. Its translation is CASSLMGTDTQYF.

The J gene is TRBJ2-3, the V gene TRBV19; D remains ambiguous. The CDR3 extends over 11 amino acids. The V and J ends lost 5 bases and 6 bases respectively, with 6 bases between them. The germline V gene encodes CDR1 LNHDA and CDR2 SQIVND (reference sequence). For the CDR3, the DNA is TGTGCCAGTAGTTTGAGGGATACGCAGTATTTT. This gives the protein CASSLRDTQYF.

The rearrangement joins TRBV6-1 to TRBJ2-7; 7 nucleotides line up with TRBD1. The CDR3 has 14 amino acids. V dropped 3 bases and J dropped 0; count of bases not matched to a gene: 2. Looked up from germline, CDR1 is MNHNS and CDR2 is SASEGT. The CDR3 sequence: CASSEDRSSYEQYV. CDR3 sequence (DNA): TGTGCCAGCAGTGAGGACAGGAGCTCCTACGAGCAGTACGTC.

The V and J genes are TRBV2 and TRBJ1-2; D remains ambiguous. This CDR3 comprises 12 residues. The germline V and J ends were trimmed by 5 bases and 8 bases, with 12 bases remaining between them. The germline V gene has CDR1 SNHLY and CDR2 FYNNEI. In DNA, the CDR3 is TGTGCCAGCAGTTCCCTTTATGAGGGCTACACCTTC. Translation gives CASSSLYEGYTF.

The chain couples TRBV5-5 to TRBJ2-2, with 12 bases identical to TRBD2. V shed 2 bases and J 7 bases; nucleotides not matched to a gene: 6. Germline CDR1 SGHKS, CDR2 YYEKEE (reference sequence). CDR3 size: 16 residues. CDR3 in DNA: TGTGCCAGCAGCTTAGACCCGACTAGCGGGGGCGGGGAGCTGTTTTTT. It yields the protein CASSLDPTSGGGELFF.

This clone showed up just once. J is TRBJ1-1 and V is TRBV7-9; no firm D call. The CDR3 consists of 14 residues. Per germline, CDR1 SEHNR and CDR2 FQNEAQ (reference sequence). V lost 5 bases and J lost 1, with 11 bases in between. CDR3 DNA sequence: TGTGCCAGCAGCCGCTCCACAGAGAACACTGAAGCTTTCTTT. Amino acid sequence: CASSRSTENTEAFF.